The 27 T cell receptor beta chains below were found in one sample sequenced in a study of blood T cell repertoires in COVID-19. Method: immunoSEQ multiplex PCR; TCRdb's copy keeps in-frame clones and lacks some. The sample holds roughly 80,000 clones, roughly 82% seen once. Sequenced input: peripheral blood. All receptors derive from a man in his fifties or sixties with acute or convalescent COVID-19.

V and J are TRBV27 and TRBJ1-5; D ambiguous. Germline CDR1 and CDR2: MNHEY and SMNVEV (reference sequence). The length of the CDR3 is 15 residues. V lost 7 bases and J 3 bases, leaving 16 bases between the germline ends. DNA of the CDR3: TGTGCCAGCACTCTCTCGGAGGAGCCCAATCAGCCCCAGCATTTT. This codes for CASTLSEEPNQPQHF.

This chain joins TRBV7-3 and TRBJ1-2; maybe TRBD1 (5 bases). V was trimmed by 8 bases and J by 4 bases, leaving 17 bases between them. The germline CDR1 and CDR2 sequences are SGHTA and FQGTGA. The CDR3 is made up of 14 amino acids. The CDR3 nucleotides read TGTGCCAGCGGGGCTCCTGGACGATCCTATGGCTACACCTTC. Amino acid sequence: CASGAPGRSYGYTF.

The sample holds a few counts of this clone. Written as DNA, the CDR3 is TGTGCCAGCAGCGACCCCCAGGGTCGATACTACAATGAGCAGTTCTTC. It translates to CASSDPQGRYYNEQFF. The rearrangement joins TRBV7-2 to TRBJ2-1; TRBD1 might be the D (5 bases). CDR3 length: 16 residues. Trimming cost V 5 bases and J 3 bases, with 17 bases left between them. The germline V gene has CDR1 SGHTA and CDR2 FQGNSA. Based on the CDR3 plus reference TRBV7-2 and TRBJ2-1, the full variable domain is GAGVSQSPSNKVTEKGKDVELRCDPISGHTALYWYRQSLGQGLEFLIYFQGNSAPDKSGLPSDRFSAERTGGSVSTLTIQRTQQEDSAVYLCASSDPQGRYYNEQFFGPGTRLTVL.

This rearrangement joins TRBV4-3 to TRBJ1-1; D is unclear. CDR3 length equals 15 residues. Germline CDR1 and CDR2: LGHNA and YSLEER. The V end lost 1 base, the J end lost 0 bases, and 9 bases lay between the germline ends. DNA for the CDR3: TGCGCCAGCAGCCAAGGGCCAGGAATGAACACTGAAGCTTTCTTT. Translated: CASSQGPGMNTEAFF.

The chain carries TRBV7-2 and TRBJ1-1, with D possibly TRBD1 on 6 matching bases. V was shortened by 2 bases and J by 5 bases, with 12 bases between the two germline ends. Germline CDR1 SGHTA, CDR2 FQGNSA. The length of the CDR3 is 14 residues. In DNA, the CDR3 is TGTGCCAGCAGCTTATACGGGAGGGGGACTGAAGCTTTCTTT. Translation gives CASSLYGRGTEAFF.

The CDR3 is CASSSAGRNNGYTF. CDR3 DNA sequence: TGTGCCAGCAGCTCGGCAGGGCGGAATAATGGCTACACCTTC. The V gene is TRBV7-8, the J gene TRBJ1-2; D may be TRBD1 (5 bases). V was cut by 4 bases and J by 6 bases, with 15 bases left in between. CDR3 size: 14 residues. Germline CDR1 is SGHVS and CDR2 is FQNEAQ.

The V gene is TRBV9, the J gene TRBJ2-5, with 8 bases matching TRBD1. The CDR3 loop spans 13 amino acids. V trimming: 3 bases; J trimming: 5 bases; junction bases outside the gene matches: 3. Germline CDR1 is SGDLS and CDR2 is YYNGEE. DNA for the CDR3: TGTGCCAGCAGCGCCGGACAGGGTGAGACCCAGTACTTC. Its translation is CASSAGQGETQYF.

This chain connects TRBV24-1 to TRBJ2-1; the D is unclear. Trimming took off 4 bases at V and 7 bases at J, with 4 bases between the two ends. The CDR3 loop spans 11 amino acids. Germline V gives CDR1 KGHDR, CDR2 SFDVKD. The CDR3 loop reads CATSDPNEQFF. The CDR3 bases are TGTGCCACCAGTGACCCGAATGAGCAGTTCTTC.

The gene calls are TRBV10-1 and TRBJ2-7; TRBD2 matches 7 bases. Trimming removed 10 bases from V and 6 bases from J; junction bases left unmatched: 12. The germline V gene encodes CDR1 WNHNN and CDR2 SYGVQD (reference sequence). The length of the CDR3 is 13 residues. This CDR3 reads CATTPGGGREQYF. As DNA, the CDR3 is TGCGCCACCACCCCTGGGGGGGGACGCGAGCAGTACTTC.

This chain uses TRBV28 with TRBJ1-2; 12 bases fit TRBD1. The length of the CDR3 is 15 residues. CDR1 and CDR2 (germline): MDHEN, SYDVKM. V lost 6 bases to trimming and J lost 4 bases; unmatched junction nucleotides: 6. The CDR3 nucleotides read TGTGCCAGCAGGCCCGGGACAGGGGGCCCCTATGGCTACACCTTC. Amino acids: CASRPGTGGPYGYTF.

The J gene is TRBJ2-1, the V gene TRBV18; a weak D match, TRBD1 (6 bases). From germline, CDR1 is KGHSH and CDR2 LQKENI. V shed 2 bases and J shed 6 bases, with 11 bases lying between them. This CDR3 region has 14 residues. CDR3 nucleotides: TGTGCCAGCTCACCAAAAACAGGGATCAATGAGCAGTTCTTC. It encodes CASSPKTGINEQFF.

The J gene is TRBJ1-4, the V gene TRBV7-2, with 8 bases matching TRBD1. CDR1 and CDR2 (germline): SGHTA, FQGNSA. J lost 2 bases, V lost 9 bases, and 2 bases had no gene match. This CDR3 comprises 13 residues. The CDR3 DNA follows: TGTGCCAGTCGACAGGGGACTAATGAAAAACTGTTTTTT. It translates to CASRQGTNEKLFF.

This rearrangement joins TRBV3-1 (or the pseudogene TRBV3-2) to TRBJ1-3, with D possibly matching TRBD1 (6 bases). V was cut by 9 bases and J by 2 bases, with 11 bases left in between. There are 13 residues in the CDR3. In germline, CDR1 is LGHDT, CDR2 YNNKEL (reference sequence). CDR3: CASGQSTGNTIYF. CDR3 nucleotide sequence: TGTGCCAGTGGACAGAGCACTGGAAACACCATATATTTT.

The gene calls are TRBV30 and TRBJ1-2, with D perhaps matching TRBD1 (5 bases). Between the trimmed V and J ends, which lost 3 bases and 9 bases, there was a span of 14 bases. CDR1 GTSNPN and CDR2 SVGIG come from the germline V gene (reference sequence). The CDR3 extends over 12 amino acids. CDR3 nucleotides: TGTGCCTGGAGAGCCCAGGGTTGGCGCTACACCTTC. Residues: CAWRAQGWRYTF.

The rearrangement links TRBV4-3 to TRBJ2-2; D might be TRBD1 (6 bases). Germline values: CDR1 LGHNA, CDR2 YSLEER. The CDR3 has 15 residues. Between the trimmed V and J ends, which lost 0 bases and 7 bases, there was a span of 12 bases. CDR3 protein: CASSQEGGWGGELFF. The CDR3 coding sequence is TGCGCCAGCAGCCAAGAAGGGGGATGGGGCGGGGAGCTGTTTTTT.

The chain uses TRBV6-1 and TRBJ1-1, with TRBD1 as a possible D gene (6 bases). V was clipped by 2 bases and J by 7 bases, with 14 bases between them. Looked up from germline, CDR1 is MNHNS and CDR2 is SASEGT. There are 14 residues in the CDR3. The CDR3 nucleotides are TGTGCCAGCAGTGAAAGAAACAACAGGGTTGAAGCTTTCTTT. Amino acids: CASSERNNRVEAFF.

The chain joins TRBV9 to TRBJ1-2; no clear D gene. The CDR3 length is 11 residues. V lost 3 bases to trimming and J lost 2 bases, with 2 bases between them. Germline V gives CDR1 SGDLS, CDR2 YYNGEE. CDR3 loop: CASSANYGYTF. The CDR3 coding sequence is TGTGCCAGCAGCGCAAACTATGGCTACACCTTC.

V and J are TRBV15 and TRBJ2-7; 7 positions agree with TRBD1. The germline V gene has CDR1 LNHNV and CDR2 YYDKDF (reference sequence). V trimming: 4 bases; J trimming: 6 bases; junction bases outside the gene matches: 9. The CDR3 spans 14 residues. In DNA, the CDR3 is TGTGCCACCAGCAAAGACAGGGTTTTGATCGAGCAGTACTTC. Amino acid sequence: CATSKDRVLIEQYF.

The chain joins TRBV7-9 to TRBJ2-7, with TRBD1 matching over 8 bases. This CDR3 contains 16 residues. The germline V gene encodes CDR1 SEHNR and CDR2 FQNEAQ (reference sequence). J gave up 1 base and V 5 bases, and 10 bases lay outside the gene matches. This CDR3 reads CASSQLLQGGSYEQYF. CDR3 in DNA: TGTGCCAGCAGCCAACTCCTACAGGGGGGATCCTACGAGCAGTACTTC. Together with reference TRBV7-9 and TRBJ2-7, the CDR3 gives the full variable domain: DTGVSQNPRHKITKRGQNVTFRCDPISEHNRLYWYRQTLGQGPEFLTYFQNEAQLEKSRLLSDRFSAERPKGSFSTLEIQRTEQGDSAMYLCASSQLLQGGSYEQYFGPGTRLTVT.

The rearrangement links TRBV6-5 to TRBJ2-7; TRBD1 matches at 8 bases. The CDR3 is 15 residues long. Germline CDR1 MNHEY, CDR2 SVGAGI. Losses at the gene ends were 4 bases for V and 4 bases for J; bases not matched to a gene: 9. CDR3 in DNA: TGTGCCAGCAGTTCCAGGAGGACAGGGACGTACGAGCAGTACTTC. It yields the protein CASSSRRTGTYEQYF.

The chain uses TRBV28 and TRBJ2-5, with 10 bases aligning to TRBD2. Germline CDR1 and CDR2: MDHEN and SYDVKM. The length of the CDR3 is 16 residues. The V segment lost 6 bases and the J segment 1 base; nucleotides outside the gene matches: 8. Written as DNA, the CDR3 is TGTGCCAGCAGCCGGGCGACTAGCGGGCCCCAAGAGACCCAGTACTTC. It codes for CASSRATSGPQETQYF. The full variable domain, its missing parts supplied by reference TRBV28 and TRBJ2-5, is DVKVTQSSRYLVKRTGEKVFLECVQDMDHENMFWYRQDPGLGLRLIYFSYDVKMKEKGDIPEGYSVSREKKERFSLILESASTNQTSMYLCASSRATSGPQETQYFGPGTRLLVL.

This rearrangement joins TRBV29-1 to TRBJ1-2; TRBD1 is a possible D gene (6 bases). Trimming took 0 bases from V and 6 from J, leaving 17 bases between them. This CDR3 has 15 amino acids. Germline CDR1 reads SQVTM; CDR2 reads ANQGSEA. The CDR3: CSVEDLQGFKNGYTF. CDR3 coding DNA: TGCAGCGTTGAAGACCTACAGGGTTTTAAAAATGGCTACACCTTC.

CDR3 nucleotides: TGTGCCAGCAGCGTAGTTGGGGGGGATAACAATCAGCCCCAGCATTTT. It translates to CASSVVGGDNNQPQHF. V and J are TRBV9 and TRBJ1-5; a weak D match, TRBD1 (5 bases). Germline V gene data show CDR1 as SGDLS and CDR2 as YYNGEE. Trimming pared 0 bases from V and 3 bases from J, leaving 13 bases between. The CDR3 runs 16 residues. Full variable domain (rest looked up from reference TRBV9 and TRBJ1-5): DSGVTQTPKHLITATGQRVTLRCSPRSGDLSVYWYQQSLDQGLQFLIQYYNGEERAKGNILERFSAQQFPDLHSELNLSSLELGDSALYFCASSVVGGDNNQPQHFGDGTRLSIL.

This sequence joins TRBV4-2 and TRBJ1-4, with no clear D. V was cut by 0 bases and J by 0 bases, with 8 bases left in between. Germline V gene data show CDR1 as LGHNA and CDR2 as YNFKEQ. This CDR3 region has 16 residues. The CDR3 is CASSQDPHATNEKLFF. CDR3 DNA: TGTGCCAGCAGCCAAGACCCCCATGCAACTAATGAAAAACTGTTTTTT.

This chain joins TRBV12-3 or TRBV12-4 and TRBJ1-3; weak D call: TRBD1 (5 bases). V dropped 8 bases and J dropped 0 bases, with 8 bases sitting between them. The CDR3 totals 13 residues. Here the CDR3 reads CASRGVSGNTIYF. CDR3 coding DNA: TGTGCCAGCCGGGGGGTCTCTGGAAACACCATATATTTT.

The chain joins TRBV7-9 to TRBJ2-1; weak D call: TRBD2 (6 bases). V was trimmed by 8 bases and J by 6 bases, leaving 17 bases between them. CDR1 is SEHNR and CDR2 is FQNEAQ in the germline V gene (reference sequence). This CDR3 has 14 residues. CDR3: CASPPWDSLNEQFF. CDR3 sequence (DNA): TGTGCCAGCCCACCCTGGGACTCCCTCAATGAGCAGTTCTTC.

This chain links TRBV5-5 with TRBJ1-2; D ambiguous. This CDR3 has 12 residues. Trimming stripped 0 bases from V and 3 bases from J, with 3 bases between. CDR1 is SGHKS and CDR2 is YYEKEE in the germline V gene (reference sequence). The CDR3 DNA reads as TGTGCCAGCAGCTTGGCCGACTATGGCTACACCTTC. Translated, it gives CASSLADYGYTF.